This T cell receptor beta chain was found in a study of blood T cell repertoires in COVID-19. At the level of the study: Recovered status in Cohort 3 required two negative PCRs, clearance, or symptom resolution. Samples came from the United States, Italy and Spain, spanning acute and convalescent COVID-19.

In the source study's methods: Amplifying reference gene primers gave estimates of nucleated cell counts. The protocol was immunoSEQ multiplex PCR, while the TCRdb copy is restricted to in-frame clones and leaves out a portion. For V, J and clone size, that table is used; D and trimming come from the DNA. The repertoire has hundreds of thousands of clones, 70% to 90% of them found once; the top ten carry approximately 3%. This clone was found a few times. Sequencing input: PBMCs or T cells enriched from blood (not recorded which). This receptor was obtained from a woman aged 45 to 65 in a cohort exposed to, infected with or recovered from COVID-19 (not recorded which).

In DNA, the CDR3 is TGCGCCAGCAGTTGGGACAGGGGAGGCAATCAGCCCCAGCATTTT. It yields the protein CASSWDRGGNQPQHF. This chain links TRBV10-2 with TRBJ1-5; 10 nucleotides line up with TRBD1. The CDR3 runs 15 residues. Trimming cost V 5 bases and J 2 bases; bases outside gene matches: 3. Germline CDR1 and CDR2: WSHSY and SAAADI.